The source of this T cell receptor beta chain is a study of breast tumors, draining lymph nodes, adjacent tissues (dated by TCRdb to the mid-2010s). For the wider study: TCR beta repertoires were compared across tumor, adjacent nontumor tissue and axillary lymph nodes obtained from breast cancer patients. In human breast cancer, the study set out to assess how tumor, surrounding tissue and draining lymph node repertoires relate to one another and whether T cells might be exchanged between them.

Relative to germline, V is missing 3 bases and J is missing 4 bases, with 5 bases of the junction outside any gene match. CDR1 and CDR2 are drawn from the germline V gene (reference sequence): LNHDA, SQIVND. The CDR3 runs 16 residues from the cysteine to the phenylalanine. The kept DNA is CDR3 alone, 48 bases in frame from the first base. Results and caveats for the whole study, not just this receptor: Tumor T-cell repertoires showed less diversity than lymph node repertoires and more diversity than nontumor tissue repertoires, and tumor T-cell repertoires showed preferential V and J gene usage. The data were judged consistent with most tumor T cells deriving from the lymph node and then expanding within tumor tissue. The study presented the conclusion that tumor T cells originate in lymph nodes as consistent with a hypothesis, not as something directly demonstrated. In luminal-like breast cancer, tumor and nontumor tissue repertoires resembled each other significantly more than in basal-like breast cancer.

The sample was run on an Illumina HiSeq 2000. Multiplex PCR amplification was used to build the TCR beta chain libraries. High-throughput sequencing was used to analyze the amplified TCR beta chain products. In-frame beta chains were kept once TCRdb had trimmed the public reads at Q25 with fastp and called clones with MiXCR. Rows merge per CDR3 protein into single entries with the most common DNA and genes. Counted in this sample were fewer than 85,000 distinct CDR3 sequences; about 21% of them appeared once. Less than 3% of the sample is taken by the ten largest. This clonotype appeared many times. The specificity of this receptor is unknown. No quality values exist for individual bases; no much larger clone is one base distant. Lymph node samples came from the axillary draining lymph nodes of breast cancer patients.

Here the chain combines TRBV19 and TRBJ2-1; 11 bases in the junction line up with TRBD2. Sequences were obtained from axillary lymph node tissue. The TCR comes from a female donor with breast cancer. Some clones in this sample may be carry-over from other donors' samples. CDR3 region: CASSIQGLAEYNEQFF. The DNA is TGTGCCAGTAGTATTCAGGGACTAGCGGAATACAATGAGCAGTTCTTC.